Given below is one T cell receptor beta chain in context. As yet, its antigen is unknown. Amplification of TCR beta CDR3 regions was performed using RNA transcripts as template. The TCR CDR3 first-round RT-PCR relied on the HTBI primer set. TCRdb re-analysed the multiplex PCR reads in MiXCR, keeping a single row per CDR3 protein. The sample has 500,000 to 600,000 distinct CDR3 sequences; about 45% are singletons. The sample belongs to a study of T cells in Graves' hyperthyroidism and ophthalmopathy. Diagnosis of hyperthyroidism was new in patients aged 18 to 65, and its duration was under 2 months. Trimming took 4 bases from V and 0 from J, leaving 10 bases between them. Germline CDR1 reads DFQATT; CDR2 reads SNEGSKA (reference sequence). The CDR3 runs to 14 residues. Study-wide results and limits: Among thyroid clonotypes expanded above 0.001, most also appeared in blood. The model predicted ophthalmopathy a median approximately seven months before onset.

The sample consisted of peripheral blood or thyroid tissue (not recorded which). The receptor's source is a woman aged 18-29 years with Graves' hyperthyroidism. The rearrangement links TRBV20-1 to TRBJ1-5, with D possibly TRBD1 on 5 matching bases. CDR3 nucleotides: TGCAGTGCTATAGCGGGGGGTAGCAATCAGCCCCAGCATTTT. Translating gives CSAIAGGSNQPQHF.